These 18 T cell receptor beta chains came from one sample sequenced in a study of OX40 agonist ivuxolimab in advanced cancers. TCRdb's copy holds only in-frame clones and misses some; the assay was immunoSEQ multiplex PCR. Here the sample spans approximately 80,000 clones, 80% to 90% being singletons. The sequencing used CD4+ or CD8+ T cells sorted from blood, collected in a trial of the OX40 agonist ivuxolimab. All receptors derive from an adult with an advanced solid tumor such as melanoma, head and neck, liver or kidney cancer.

The genes are TRBV7-2 and TRBJ2-7; 7 bases map to TRBD2. The CDR3 length is 16 residues. J gave up 7 bases and V 2 bases, and 14 bases lay outside the gene matches. Germline V CDR1 and CDR2: SGHTA, FQGNSA. The CDR3 loop is CASSLIVAGDLGEQYF. The CDR3 coding sequence is TGTGCCAGCAGCTTAATAGTGGCGGGGGATCTTGGGGAGCAGTACTTC.

The chain couples TRBV7-3 to TRBJ2-7; 11 nucleotides line up with TRBD2. Germline values: CDR1 SGHTA, CDR2 FQGTGA. There are 16 residues in the CDR3. The J segment lost 6 bases and the V segment lost 2 bases, leaving 9 bases of the junction unmatched. The CDR3 spells CASSLPTSGIAGEQYF. The CDR3, as DNA: TGTGCCAGCAGCTTACCGACTAGCGGGATCGCGGGCGAGCAGTACTTC.

This clone was seen once. This rearrangement joins TRBV5-6 to TRBJ1-5; 10 nucleotides agree with TRBD1. The V segment lost 2 bases and the J segment 6 bases; nucleotides outside the gene matches: 2. The V gene's germline CDR1 is SGHDT and CDR2 YYEEEE. The CDR3 extends over 14 amino acids. CDR3 nucleotide sequence: TGTGCCAGCAGCTTAGGGACAGGGGTTCAGCCCCAGCATTTT. This codes for CASSLGTGVQPQHF.

The J gene is TRBJ2-5, the V gene TRBV19, with a possible D match to TRBD1 (6 bases). The ends were cut back, 5 bases at V and 5 bases at J, with 18 bases in the middle. This CDR3 is built from 15 residues. Germline V gene lookup returns CDR1 LNHDA and CDR2 SQIVND (reference sequence). The DNA for the CDR3 is TGTGCCAGTAGTGCAGGACAGCTCGGGGTGGAGACCCAGTACTTC. Its protein is CASSAGQLGVETQYF. The full variable domain, with the rest looked up from reference TRBV19 and TRBJ2-5, is DGGITQSPKYLFRKEGQNVTLSCEQNLNHDAMYWYRQDPGQGLRLIYYSQIVNDFQKGDIAEGYSVSREKKESFPLTVTSAQKNPTAFYLCASSAGQLGVETQYFGPGTRLLVL.

The rearrangement links TRBV18 to TRBJ1-2, with 9 bases lining up with TRBD1. Germline trimming cut 4 bases from V and 4 bases from J; bases unmatched to any gene: 7. Germline lookup yields CDR1 KGHSH and CDR2 LQKENI. The CDR3 runs 15 residues. DNA of the CDR3: TGTGCCAGCTCACTCGCCGGGACAGGGCCCTATGGCTACACCTTC. Residues: CASSLAGTGPYGYTF.

This chain joins TRBV6-1 and TRBJ1-2, with 7 nucleotides matching TRBD1. The CDR3 has 15 residues. Trimming removed 2 bases from V and 4 bases from J; junction bases left unmatched: 7. Germline CDR1 MNHNS, CDR2 SASEGT. CDR3 protein: CASSEYRGGGYGYTF. DNA for the CDR3: TGTGCCAGCAGTGAATACAGGGGAGGAGGCTATGGCTACACCTTC.

V usage is TRBV11-2 and J usage is TRBJ2-3; the D gene is possibly TRBD1 (5 bases). This CDR3 region has 15 residues. CDR1 is SGHAT, CDR2 FQNNGV, per germline. Trimming pared 5 bases from V and 2 bases from J, leaving 14 bases between. The CDR3 sequence: CASSARTGDTDTQYF. Written as DNA, the CDR3 is TGTGCCAGCAGCGCGCGCACAGGCGACACAGATACGCAGTATTTT.

This chain uses TRBV7-2 with TRBJ1-6; 12 positions agree with TRBD1. CDR3 size: 16 residues. The germline CDR1 and CDR2 sequences are SGHTA and FQGNSA. Trimming removed 6 bases from V and 5 bases from J; junction bases left unmatched: 5. The CDR3 is CASRGTGGLDNSPLHF. For the CDR3, the DNA is TGTGCCAGCAGAGGGACAGGGGGCTTGGATAATTCACCCCTCCACTTT.

This clone was seen only once. The gene calls are TRBV7-9 and TRBJ2-1; D is possibly TRBD2 (5 bases). Trimming removed 5 bases at V and 0 bases at J, with 11 bases between. From germline, CDR1 is SEHNR and CDR2 FQNEAQ (reference sequence). The CDR3 runs 15 residues. CDR3 sequence (DNA): TGTGCCAGCAGCCTAGAGGGAAGCTCCTACAATGAGCAGTTCTTC. Residues: CASSLEGSSYNEQFF.

The chain uses TRBV5-1 and TRBJ2-7; 7 bases are shared with TRBD1. The trim removed 0 bases at V and 3 bases at J, leaving 9 bases unmatched. Germline values: CDR1 SGHRS, CDR2 YFSETQ. The CDR3 has 16 amino acids. Here the CDR3 DNA reads TGCGCCAGCAGCTTGGGAGACAGGGAGTACCTCTACGAGCAGTACTTC. Its translation is CASSLGDREYLYEQYF.

In this sample, this clone turned up once. The chain has TRBV7-9 and TRBJ1-4; D is uncertain. The ends were cut back, 6 bases at V and 4 bases at J, with 12 bases in the middle. From germline, CDR1 is SEHNR and CDR2 FQNEAQ (reference sequence). The CDR3 runs 14 residues. The CDR3 region has the DNA TGTGCCAGCAGGCCGAGGATCGGTAATGAAAAACTGTTTTTT. Translating gives CASRPRIGNEKLFF.

The rearrangement uses TRBV7-9 and TRBJ2-5, with D perhaps matching TRBD1 or TRBD2 (5 bases each). CDR3 length: 14 residues. The germline gives CDR1 SEHNR, CDR2 FQNEAQ (reference sequence). Trimming left V 2 bases short and J 5 bases short, with 12 bases between. CDR3 sequence: CASSLIRREETQYF. Here the CDR3 DNA reads TGTGCCAGCAGCTTAATCCGCAGGGAGGAGACCCAGTACTTC. Combining the CDR3 with reference TRBV7-9 and TRBJ2-5 gives the whole variable domain DTGVSQNPRHKITKRGQNVTFRCDPISEHNRLYWYRQTLGQGPEFLTYFQNEAQLEKSRLLSDRFSAERPKGSFSTLEIQRTEQGDSAMYLCASSLIRREETQYFGPGTRLLVL.

The chain has TRBV7-2 and TRBJ2-2; 8 positions match TRBD2. This CDR3 comprises 16 residues. Germline loops: CDR1 SGHTA, CDR2 FQGNSA. V trimming: 2 bases; J trimming: 5 bases; junction bases outside the gene matches: 7. DNA for the CDR3: TGTGCCAGCAGCTTAAGCGGGAGCCCCCGGACCGGGGAGCTGTTTTTT. It yields the protein CASSLSGSPRTGELFF.

This sequence joins TRBV5-8 and TRBJ2-3; perhaps TRBD2 as D (5 bases). V was clipped by 3 bases and J by 0 bases, with 14 bases between them. This CDR3 spans 16 amino acids. The germline V gene has CDR1 SGHTS and CDR2 YDEGEE. The CDR3 region is CASSSGSGLSTDTQYF. The CDR3 DNA follows: TGTGCCAGCAGCTCTGGGAGCGGACTGAGCACAGATACGCAGTATTTT.

The chain links TRBV9 to TRBJ1-3; no clear D gene. Germline V gene data show CDR1 as SGDLS and CDR2 as YYNGEE. The CDR3 is 14 residues long. V gave up 1 base and J gave up 4 bases, with 9 bases separating them. The CDR3 nucleotides are TGTGCCAGCAGCGTAAGTCAGGAAGGAAACACCATATATTTT. Its translation is CASSVSQEGNTIYF.

V is TRBV28 and J is TRBJ1-4, with D perhaps TRBD1 (5 bases). V shed 1 base and J shed 7 bases, with 7 bases lying between them. Germline-derived CDR1 and CDR2 are MDHEN and SYDVKM. This CDR3 comprises 13 residues. CDR3 coding DNA: TGTGCCAGCAGTTTATCTGGGGGTGAAAAACTGTTTTTT. It codes for CASSLSGGEKLFF.

This CDR3 reads CAISAKGSTGELFF. The CDR3 DNA sequence: TGTGCCATCAGTGCGAAGGGGAGCACCGGGGAGCTGTTTTTT. V is TRBV10-3 and J is TRBJ2-2; D might be TRBD1 or TRBD2, each matching 5 bases. This CDR3 region has 14 residues. V was pared by 4 bases and J by 4 bases, with 10 bases between. The germline gives CDR1 ENHRY, CDR2 SYGVKD.

This chain joins TRBV6-1 and TRBJ1-1, with no clear D. With 6 bases removed from V and 2 bases from J, the gap between germline ends came to 7 bases. The CDR3 has 12 residues. The germline CDR1 and CDR2 sequences are MNHNS and SASEGT. CDR3 sequence: CASSLRNTEAFF. DNA of the CDR3: TGTGCCAGCAGCCTCCGTAACACTGAAGCTTTCTTT.